This passage covers 15 T cell receptor beta chains from one sample sequenced in a study of T cell repertoires in cytomegalovirus infection. No antigen is known for these receptors. TCRdb processed the reads anew with MiXCR; each CDR3 protein has one entry. The data hold roughly 80,000 distinct CDR3 sequences, with roughly 37% observed a single time. Specimen: CD8+ T cells from cultured PBMCs, collected from culture after CMV antigen stimulation. The source is a human donor in good health (CMV status not recorded). Some clones in this sample may be carry-over from other donors' samples.

J is TRBJ1-5 and V is TRBV3-1; the match to TRBD1 covers 8 bases. The V and J ends lost 0 bases and 11 bases, in that order; junction bases with no gene match: 15. Germline CDR1 LGHDT, CDR2 YNNKEL (reference sequence). The CDR3 consists of 17 residues. CDR3 loop: CASSQDPPGQAAKAQHF. DNA for the CDR3: TGTGCCAGCAGCCAAGATCCCCCGGGACAGGCGGCCAAGGCCCAGCATTTT.

The rearrangement joins TRBV11-2 to TRBJ2-3; tentatively, D is TRBD2 (5 bases). Germline CDR1 and CDR2: SGHAT and FQNNGV. Trimming took off 1 base at V and 0 bases at J, with 11 bases between the two ends. The length of the CDR3 is 16 residues. CDR3 coding DNA: TGTGCCAGCAGCTTAGTGGCGGGTACTAGCACAGATACGCAGTATTTT. Its translation is CASSLVAGTSTDTQYF.

The gene calls are TRBV15 and TRBJ2-3; D perhaps matches TRBD1 (6 bases). CDR1 is LNHNV and CDR2 is YYDKDF in the germline V gene (reference sequence). V was pared by 1 base and J by 2 bases, with 13 bases between. The CDR3 spans 16 residues. The CDR3 bases are TGTGCCACCAGCAGAGTAACCGACAGGTACACAGATACGCAGTATTTT. It specifies CATSRVTDRYTDTQYF.

The table lists this clonotype with a few counts. The chain has TRBV24-1 and TRBJ1-3, with D maybe TRBD1 (5 bases). The ends were cut back, 3 bases at V and 0 bases at J, with 14 bases in the middle. Germline assignment: CDR1 KGHDR and CDR2 SFDVKD. This CDR3 spans 17 amino acids. The CDR3 is CATSDAPGAHSGNTIYF. The CDR3 DNA sequence: TGTGCCACCAGTGATGCGCCCGGGGCCCACTCTGGAAACACCATATATTTT.

CDR3 residues: CASSLDSTGGETQYF. The CDR3 coding sequence is TGTGCCAGCAGCCTTGACTCGACAGGGGGAGAGACCCAGTACTTC. The gene calls are TRBV7-2 and TRBJ2-5; TRBD1 matches at 9 bases. V was clipped by 5 bases and J by 4 bases; unmatched bases: 8. The CDR3 spans 15 residues. The germline V gene encodes CDR1 SGHTA and CDR2 FQGNSA.

This chain uses TRBV19 with TRBJ2-3; a possible D gene is TRBD1 (6 bases). Germline CDR1 LNHDA, CDR2 SQIVND (reference sequence). V was trimmed by 5 bases and J by 4 bases, leaving 13 bases between them. There are 14 residues in the CDR3. DNA of the CDR3: TGTGCCAGTAGTGGCGGGTGGGGGCCAGATACGCAGTATTTT. Translating gives CASSGGWGPDTQYF. Full variable domain (rest looked up from reference TRBV19 and TRBJ2-3): DGGITQSPKYLFRKEGQNVTLSCEQNLNHDAMYWYRQDPGQGLRLIYYSQIVNDFQKGDIAEGYSVSREKKESFPLTVTSAQKNPTAFYLCASSGGWGPDTQYFGPGTRLTVL.

The J gene is TRBJ1-1, the V gene TRBV4-3; perhaps TRBD1 as D (5 bases). V lost 0 bases and J lost 3, with 14 bases in between. Germline CDR1 is LGHNA and CDR2 is YSLEER. This CDR3 comprises 16 residues. The CDR3 sequence: CASSQDSRGRDTEAFF. The CDR3 DNA is TGCGCCAGCAGCCAAGATAGTCGGGGCAGAGACACTGAAGCTTTCTTT.

The V gene is TRBV5-1, the J gene TRBJ2-3; D might be TRBD1 or TRBD2, each matching 5 bases. Trimming left V 4 bases short and J 3 bases short, with 21 bases between. Germline V CDR1 and CDR2: SGHRS, YFSETQ. This CDR3 has 17 amino acids. DNA for the CDR3: TGCGCCAGCAGCCGGCGAGGGGCCGCAACCCTAACAGATACGCAGTATTTT. This encodes CASSRRGAATLTDTQYF. Full variable domain (outside the CDR3, taken from reference TRBV5-1 and TRBJ2-3): KAGVTQTPRYLIKTRGQQVTLSCSPISGHRSVSWYQQTPGQGLQFLFEYFSETQRNKGNFPGRFSGRQFSNSRSEMNVSTLELGDSALYLCASSRRGAATLTDTQYFGPGTRLTVL.

The gene calls are TRBV5-1 and TRBJ2-3; 7 bases fit TRBD1. Germline values: CDR1 SGHRS, CDR2 YFSETQ. The CDR3 runs to 16 residues. V lost 0 bases to trimming and J lost 1 base; unmatched junction nucleotides: 5. For the CDR3, the DNA is TGCGCCAGCAGCTTGGTTGGACAGGCAGGCACAGATACGCAGTATTTT. Residues: CASSLVGQAGTDTQYF.

The genes are TRBV15 and TRBJ1-4, with D unresolved. The CDR3 covers 14 residues. The ends were cut back, 6 bases at V and 5 bases at J, with 13 bases in the middle. Germline loops: CDR1 LNHNV, CDR2 YYDKDF (reference sequence). CDR3 sequence (DNA): TGTGCCACCAGTGCTGCGCGGATAAATGAAAAACTGTTTTTT. Translation: CATSAARINEKLFF.

This clonotype has a handful of counts. The V and J genes are TRBV7-2 and TRBJ2-3; D is unclear. The CDR3 is 14 amino acids. V lost 1 base and J lost 2, with 7 bases in between. CDR1 and CDR2 from the germline V gene are SGHTA and FQGNSA. CDR3 sequence reads: CASSLVRDTDTQYF. The CDR3 region has the DNA TGTGCCAGCAGCTTAGTTAGGGACACAGATACGCAGTATTTT.

The chain carries TRBV12-3 or TRBV12-4 and TRBJ2-3; D is unresolved. Deletions cut 2 bases from V and 2 bases from J, with 5 bases between. The CDR3 spans 13 residues. The CDR3 protein is CASSLRATDTQYF. In DNA, the CDR3 is TGTGCCAGCAGTTTAAGGGCCACAGATACGCAGTATTTT.

This rearrangement joins TRBV6-5 to TRBJ2-7, with TRBD2 as a possible D gene (5 bases). CDR3 length: 14 amino acids. The V end was cut by 8 bases, the J end by 0 bases, with 14 bases between. CDR1 and CDR2 (germline): MNHEY, SVGAGI. The CDR3, as DNA: TGTGCCAGCTGGGGAGCCCGCGGCTCCTACGAGCAGTACTTC. It translates to CASWGARGSYEQYF.

Many counts were recorded for this clonotype. At one end the junction does not follow the germline gene, possibly because of a read error. The rearrangement joins TRBV7-2 to TRBJ2-7; no clear D. Germline values: CDR1 SGHTA, CDR2 FQGNSA. The CDR3 is 13 residues long. CDR3 residues: CASSLGASDEQYF. The CDR3 DNA sequence: TGTGCCAGCAGTTTAGGAGCATCCGACGAGCAGTACTTC. Supplemented by reference TRBV7-2 and TRBJ2-7, the full variable domain reads GAGVSQSPSNKVTEKGKDVELRCDPISGHTALYWYRQSLGQGLEFLIYFQGNSAPDKSGLPSDRFSAERTGGSVSTLTIQRTQQEDSAVYLCASSLGASDEQYFGPGTRLTVT.

There are a few counts of this clonotype. V is TRBV10-3 and J is TRBJ1-3; TRBD1 aligns across 10 bases. The junction had 7 bases not matched to a gene; V was cut back by 10 bases and J by 4 bases. The CDR3 contains 14 residues. Germline CDR1 is ENHRY and CDR2 is SYGVKD. CDR3 residues: CATGTGEAGNTIYF. In DNA, the CDR3 is TGTGCCACCGGGACAGGGGAGGCCGGAAACACCATATATTTT.